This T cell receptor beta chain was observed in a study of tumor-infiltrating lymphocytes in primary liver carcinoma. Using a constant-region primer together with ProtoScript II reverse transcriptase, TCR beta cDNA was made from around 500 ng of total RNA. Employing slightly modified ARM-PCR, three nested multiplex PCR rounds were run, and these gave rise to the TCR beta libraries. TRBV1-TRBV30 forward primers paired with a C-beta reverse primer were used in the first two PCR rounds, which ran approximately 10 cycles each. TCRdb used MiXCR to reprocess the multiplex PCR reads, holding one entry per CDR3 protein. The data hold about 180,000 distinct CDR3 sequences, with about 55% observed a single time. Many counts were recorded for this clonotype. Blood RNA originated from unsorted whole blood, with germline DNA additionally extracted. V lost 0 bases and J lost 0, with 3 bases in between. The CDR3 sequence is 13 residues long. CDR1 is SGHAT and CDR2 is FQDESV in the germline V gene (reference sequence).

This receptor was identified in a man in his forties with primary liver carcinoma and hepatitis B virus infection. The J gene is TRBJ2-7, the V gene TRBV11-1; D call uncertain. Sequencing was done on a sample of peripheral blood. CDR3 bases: TGTGCCAGCAGCTTAGCACCCTCCTACGAGCAGTACTTC. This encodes CASSLAPSYEQYF.